One and the same sample provided the 24 T cell receptor beta chains below, sequenced in a study of blood T cell repertoires in COVID-19. TCRdb's copy holds only in-frame clones and misses some; the assay was immunoSEQ multiplex PCR. The sample lists almost 350,000 clones; roughly 90% were seen once. The sample was peripheral blood. Receptors were obtained from a woman aged 55-75 years with COVID-19, enrolled during active disease.

This chain uses TRBV7-9 with TRBJ1-1; 9 bases match TRBD1. Germline-derived CDR1 and CDR2 are SEHNR and FQNEAQ (reference sequence). The junction had 10 bases not matched to a gene; V was cut back by 7 bases and J by 1 base. The CDR3 spans 16 residues. For the CDR3, the DNA is TGTGCCAGCAACCCAGTGGACAGGGGACAGAACACTGAAGCTTTCTTT. This encodes CASNPVDRGQNTEAFF.

V gene TRBV5-1 combines with J gene TRBJ2-5, with no clear D. Between the trimmed V and J ends, which lost 4 bases and 0 bases, there was a span of 7 bases. CDR1 is SGHRS, CDR2 YFSETQ, per germline. This CDR3 has 13 amino acids. The CDR3 protein is CASSQTDQETQYF. The CDR3 DNA follows: TGCGCCAGCAGCCAAACAGACCAAGAGACCCAGTACTTC.

The V and J genes are TRBV5-1 and TRBJ1-2, with no clear D. Trimming shortened V by 2 bases and J by 3 bases, and 14 bases separated the two germline ends. The CDR3 spans 15 residues. Germline V lookup: CDR1 SGHRS, CDR2 YFSETQ. CDR3 sequence: CASSFAGLEDYGYTF. In DNA, the CDR3 is TGCGCCAGCAGCTTTGCAGGACTAGAGGACTATGGCTACACCTTC. The variable domain in full, with the rest retrieved from reference TRBV5-1 and TRBJ1-2, is KAGVTQTPRYLIKTRGQQVTLSCSPISGHRSVSWYQQTPGQGLQFLFEYFSETQRNKGNFPGRFSGRQFSNSRSEMNVSTLELGDSALYLCASSFAGLEDYGYTFGSGTRLTVV.

The gene calls are TRBV6-5 and TRBJ2-7, with a tentative D call TRBD1 (6 bases). This CDR3 has 15 amino acids. CDR1 and CDR2 (germline): MNHEY, SVGAGI. The V gene lost 6 bases and the J gene lost 7 bases, with 22 bases spanning the gap. CDR3 nucleotide sequence: TGTGCCAGCAGCCGCCCCCGAACAGGGTCCGGGGAGCAGTACTTC. It translates to CASSRPRTGSGEQYF.

The J gene is TRBJ1-6, the V gene TRBV27; D gene unclear. Trimming cost V 4 bases and J 7 bases, with 11 bases left between them. The CDR3 spans 14 residues. Germline CDR1 and CDR2: MNHEY and SMNVEV (reference sequence). CDR3 amino acids: CASSSPRGNSPLHF. CDR3 coding DNA: TGTGCCAGCAGTTCCCCAAGAGGGAATTCACCCCTCCACTTT.

The V gene is TRBV19, the J gene TRBJ1-5, with a weak D call TRBD1 (5 bases). The germline V and J ends were trimmed by 3 bases and 1 base, with 13 bases remaining between them. Germline CDR1 reads LNHDA; CDR2 reads SQIVND (reference sequence). The CDR3 consists of 16 residues. The CDR3 loop reads CASSISQVESNQPQHF. The CDR3 DNA is TGTGCCAGTAGTATCTCACAGGTTGAGAGCAATCAGCCCCAGCATTTT.

CDR3 loop: CAISEREGQGYEQYF. The CDR3 DNA reads as TGTGCCATCAGTGAACGTGAGGGACAGGGTTACGAGCAGTACTTC. The rearrangement uses TRBV10-3 and TRBJ2-7; 9 bases match TRBD1. This CDR3 contains 15 residues. J lost 4 bases, V lost 3 bases, and 7 bases had no gene match. CDR1 is ENHRY, CDR2 SYGVKD, per germline.

This chain connects TRBV6-2 or TRBV6-3 to TRBJ1-5; no definite D call. The CDR3 sequence is 15 residues long. The V and J ends lost 6 bases and 5 bases respectively, with 17 bases between them. Germline V lookup: CDR1 MNHEY, CDR2 SVGEGT. CDR3 residues: CASSPPPDIHQPQHF. CDR3 sequence (DNA): TGTGCCAGCAGCCCTCCTCCCGACATTCATCAGCCCCAGCATTTT.

This sequence joins TRBV6-4 and TRBJ2-1, with 11 nucleotides matching TRBD2. The V gene end was trimmed by 3 bases and the J gene end by 5 bases; junction bases not matched to a gene: 9. This CDR3 contains 17 residues. Per the germline V gene, CDR1 is MRHNA and CDR2 is SNTAGT. The DNA of the CDR3 is TGTGCCAGCAGTGAAGGGCGAGGGACTAGCGGAAACAATGAGCAGTTCTTC. This gives the protein CASSEGRGTSGNNEQFF.

The rearrangement links TRBV27 to TRBJ1-5; weak D call: TRBD1 (6 bases). The CDR3 runs to 16 residues. V was clipped by 5 bases and J by 3 bases, with 17 bases between them. Germline-derived CDR1 and CDR2 are MNHEY and SMNVEV (reference sequence). CDR3 region: CASSKGVTGSNQPQHF. Written as DNA, the CDR3 is TGTGCCAGCAGTAAGGGGGTTACAGGGTCCAATCAGCCCCAGCATTTT.

This rearrangement joins TRBV12-5 to TRBJ1-3; 12 nucleotides agree with TRBD1. Losses at the gene ends were 10 bases for V and 2 bases for J; bases not matched to a gene: 12. Germline V gene sequence: CDR1 LGHNT, CDR2 FRNRAP. This CDR3 is 17 amino acids long. In DNA form, the CDR3 reads TGTGCTACTAGCGGGACAGGGGGCGAAGTAGCTGGAAACACCATATATTTT. Translated, it gives CATSGTGGEVAGNTIYF. Complete variable domain (other parts from reference TRBV12-5 and TRBJ1-3): DARVTQTPRHKVTEMGQEVTMRCQPILGHNTVFWYRQTMMQGLELLAYFRNRAPLDDSGMPKDRFSAEMPDATLATLKIQPSEPRDSAVYFCATSGTGGEVAGNTIYFGEGSWLTVV.

This clone was recorded only once. V usage is TRBV7-3 and J usage is TRBJ1-1, with D uncertain. Trimming removed 3 bases from V and 7 bases from J, with 12 bases in between. The CDR3 sequence is 13 residues long. Germline V CDR1 and CDR2: SGHTA, FQGTGA. In nucleotides, the CDR3 is TGTGCCAGCAGCTTGGCCCCCGGGGTTGAAGCTTTCTTT. As protein: CASSLAPGVEAFF.

The CDR3 loop reads CASSSGDGLRGQYF. The DNA for the CDR3 is TGTGCCAGCAGTTCCGGGGACGGACTACGAGGGCAGTACTTC. The gene calls are TRBV6-6 and TRBJ2-7; maybe TRBD2 (6 bases). CDR1 and CDR2 (germline): MNHNY, SVGAGI (reference sequence). The length of the CDR3 is 14 residues. The germline V and J ends were trimmed by 4 bases and 9 bases, with 19 bases remaining between them.

For this clone: At one boundary the junction diverges from the germline segment, which might be a read error. The V and J genes are TRBV7-7 and TRBJ2-5; 11 nucleotides match TRBD2. The CDR3 runs 17 residues. CDR1 is SSHAT, CDR2 FNYEAQ, per germline (reference sequence). The CDR3, as DNA: TGTGCTAGCAGCTCCGGTAGCGGGGGGGCCTTCGGAGAGACCCAGTACTTC. It translates to CASSSGSGGAFGETQYF.

V usage is TRBV5-1 and J usage is TRBJ2-7; D not resolved. V was shortened by 5 bases and J by 7 bases, with 10 bases between the two germline ends. This CDR3 region has 11 residues. CDR1 and CDR2 (germline): SGHRS, YFSETQ. CDR3 nucleotide sequence: TGCGCCAGCAGACTGGTAGTAGAGCAGTACTTC. Amino acids: CASRLVVEQYF.

The V call is TRBV14, the J call TRBJ2-7; D perhaps matches TRBD1 (5 bases). This CDR3 contains 15 residues. The V end lost 0 bases, the J end lost 4 bases, and 13 bases lay between the germline ends. Germline CDR1 SGHDN, CDR2 FVKESK. Here the CDR3 reads CASSQDPGLRYEQYF. DNA of the CDR3: TGTGCCAGCAGCCAAGACCCAGGGCTTAGGTACGAGCAGTACTTC.

This sequence joins TRBV5-1 and TRBJ2-1; TRBD2 is a possible D gene (6 bases). CDR3 size: 14 residues. Trimming took off 6 bases at V and 3 bases at J, with 13 bases between the two ends. The germline CDR1 and CDR2 sequences are SGHRS and YFSETQ. The CDR3 loop is CASTLGGNYNEQFF. The CDR3 nucleotides read TGCGCCAGCACCCTAGGAGGGAACTACAATGAGCAGTTCTTC. Drawing the rest from reference TRBV5-1 and TRBJ2-1, the complete variable domain is KAGVTQTPRYLIKTRGQQVTLSCSPISGHRSVSWYQQTPGQGLQFLFEYFSETQRNKGNFPGRFSGRQFSNSRSEMNVSTLELGDSALYLCASTLGGNYNEQFFGPGTRLTVL.

DNA for the CDR3: TGTGCCAGCATCCAGGGCACTCCGGGATCTAAGGGAGGCTACACCTTC. The encoded protein is CASIQGTPGSKGGYTF. The V call is TRBV3-1 (or the pseudogene TRBV3-2), the J call TRBJ1-2; perhaps TRBD1 as D (5 bases). V lost 7 bases and J lost 8, with 26 bases in between. The CDR3 runs 16 residues. Germline V gene sequence: CDR1 LGHDT, CDR2 YNNKEL (reference sequence).

The V and J genes are TRBV5-5 and TRBJ1-1; unclear D gene. This CDR3 is 14 amino acids long. Germline CDR1 reads SGHKS; CDR2 reads YYEKEE (reference sequence). Trimming cost V 3 bases and J 6 bases, with 15 bases left between them. The CDR3: CASSSIVGVSEAFF. The DNA for the CDR3 is TGTGCCAGCAGCTCTATAGTCGGGGTTTCTGAAGCTTTCTTT.

This clone was detected only once. The V gene is TRBV5-5, the J gene TRBJ1-2; a weak D match, TRBD1 (5 bases). V lost 0 bases to trimming and J lost 2 bases, with 11 bases between them. CDR3 length: 15 amino acids. The V gene's germline CDR1 is SGHKS and CDR2 YYEKEE (reference sequence). The CDR3 sequence: CASSLEGLLNYGYTF. The CDR3 nucleotides read TGTGCCAGCAGCTTGGAGGGGCTTCTAAACTATGGCTACACCTTC.

This chain uses TRBV7-2 with TRBJ2-3; the D gene is possibly TRBD2 (5 bases). The germline CDR1 and CDR2 sequences are SGHTA and FQGNSA. The CDR3 is 13 amino acids. The ends were cut back, 6 bases at V and 1 base at J, with 8 bases in the middle. CDR3 in amino acids: CASRTTGTDTQYF. DNA for the CDR3: TGTGCCAGCAGGACTACTGGCACAGATACGCAGTATTTT.

The chain recombines TRBV29-1 with TRBJ1-1; 9 bases fit TRBD1. This CDR3 is built from 14 residues. Per germline, CDR1 SQVTM and CDR2 ANQGSEA. The V and J ends lost 0 bases and 5 bases, in that order; junction bases with no gene match: 4. CDR3 protein: CSVEEPTGGTEAFF. In nucleotides, the CDR3 is TGCAGCGTTGAAGAACCGACAGGGGGGACTGAAGCTTTCTTT.

This sequence joins TRBV7-3 and TRBJ2-5, with D possibly being TRBD2 (6 bases). Per the germline V gene, CDR1 is SGHTA and CDR2 is FQGTGA. This CDR3 contains 16 residues. The germline V and J ends were trimmed by 5 bases and 5 bases, with 21 bases remaining between them. CDR3 protein: CASSPSPRGLGETQYF. The DNA for the CDR3 is TGTGCCAGCAGCCCTTCTCCCCGGGGGTTGGGGGAGACCCAGTACTTC.

The genes are TRBV3-1 (or the pseudogene TRBV3-2) and TRBJ1-5, with D perhaps matching TRBD1 (6 bases). Germline values: CDR1 LGHDT, CDR2 YNNKEL (reference sequence). Trimming took 6 bases from V and 0 from J, leaving 12 bases between them. The CDR3 has 15 amino acids. CDR3 DNA sequence: TGTGCCAGCAGTCCGAGGGGGATTAGCAATCAGCCCCAGCATTTT. Residues: CASSPRGISNQPQHF.